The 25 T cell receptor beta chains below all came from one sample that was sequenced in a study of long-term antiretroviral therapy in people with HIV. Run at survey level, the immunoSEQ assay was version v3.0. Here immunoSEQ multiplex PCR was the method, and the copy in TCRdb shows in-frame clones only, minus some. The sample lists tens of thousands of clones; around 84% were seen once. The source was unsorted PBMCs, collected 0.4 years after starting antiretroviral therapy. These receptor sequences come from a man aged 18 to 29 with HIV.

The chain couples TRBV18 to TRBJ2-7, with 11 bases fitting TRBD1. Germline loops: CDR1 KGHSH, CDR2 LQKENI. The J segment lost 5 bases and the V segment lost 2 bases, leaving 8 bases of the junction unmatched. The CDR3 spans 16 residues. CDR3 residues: CASSPRVGQGAHEQYF. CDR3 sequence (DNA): TGTGCCAGCTCACCAAGGGTCGGACAGGGGGCCCACGAGCAGTACTTC. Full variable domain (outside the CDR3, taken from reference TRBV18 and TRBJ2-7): NAGVMQNPRHLVRRRGQEARLRCSPMKGHSHVYWYRQLPEEGLKFMVYLQKENIIDESGMPKERFSAEFPKEGPSILRIQQVVRGDSAAYFCASSPRVGQGAHEQYFGPGTRLTVT.

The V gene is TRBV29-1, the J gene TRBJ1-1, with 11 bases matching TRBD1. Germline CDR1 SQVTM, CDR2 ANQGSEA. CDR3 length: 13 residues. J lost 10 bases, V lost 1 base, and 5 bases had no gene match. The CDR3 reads CSVEGDRGFRAFF. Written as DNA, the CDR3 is TGCAGCGTTGAAGGGGACAGGGGGTTTCGAGCTTTCTTT.

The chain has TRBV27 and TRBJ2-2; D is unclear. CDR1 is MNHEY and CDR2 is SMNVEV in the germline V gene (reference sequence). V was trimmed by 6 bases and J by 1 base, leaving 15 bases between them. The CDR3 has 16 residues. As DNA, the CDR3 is TGTGCCAGCAGCCCCGGACGCGAATTGAACACCGGGGAGCTGTTTTTT. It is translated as CASSPGRELNTGELFF.

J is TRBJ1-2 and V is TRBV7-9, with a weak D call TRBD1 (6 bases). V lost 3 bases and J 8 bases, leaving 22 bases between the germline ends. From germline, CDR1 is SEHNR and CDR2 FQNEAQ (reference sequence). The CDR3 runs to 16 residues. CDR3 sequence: CASSLEPGEWVGGYTF. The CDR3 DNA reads TGTGCCAGCAGCTTGGAGCCAGGGGAATGGGTTGGGGGCTACACCTTC.

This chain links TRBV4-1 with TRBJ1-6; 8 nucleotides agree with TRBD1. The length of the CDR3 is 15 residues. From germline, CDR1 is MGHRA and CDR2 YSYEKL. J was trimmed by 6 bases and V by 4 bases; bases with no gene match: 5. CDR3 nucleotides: TGCGCCAGCAGCCCAAGGACAGGGCGTAATTCACCCCTCCACTTT. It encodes CASSPRTGRNSPLHF.

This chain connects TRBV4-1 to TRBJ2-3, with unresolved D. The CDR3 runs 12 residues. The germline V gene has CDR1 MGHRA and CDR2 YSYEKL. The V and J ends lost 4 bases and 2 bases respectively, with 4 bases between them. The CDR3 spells CASSLHTDTQYF. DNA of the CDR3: TGCGCCAGCAGCCTACACACAGATACGCAGTATTTT.

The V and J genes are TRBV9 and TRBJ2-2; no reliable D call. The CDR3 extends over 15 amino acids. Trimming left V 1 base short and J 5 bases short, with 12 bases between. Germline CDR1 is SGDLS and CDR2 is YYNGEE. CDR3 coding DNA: TGTGCCAGCAGCGTATCGGGCGCGCGAACCGGGGAGCTGTTTTTT. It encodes CASSVSGARTGELFF.

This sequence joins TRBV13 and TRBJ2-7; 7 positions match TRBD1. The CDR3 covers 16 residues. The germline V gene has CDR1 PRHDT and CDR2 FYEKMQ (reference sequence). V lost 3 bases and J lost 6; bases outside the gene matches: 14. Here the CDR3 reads CASSLQTGWERGEQYF. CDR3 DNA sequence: TGTGCCAGCAGCTTGCAGACAGGGTGGGAAAGGGGCGAGCAGTACTTC.

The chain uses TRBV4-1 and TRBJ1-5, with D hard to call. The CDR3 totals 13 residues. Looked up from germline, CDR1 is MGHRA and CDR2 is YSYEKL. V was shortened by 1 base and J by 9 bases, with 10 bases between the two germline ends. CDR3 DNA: TGCGCCAGCAGCCAAGTCCAAACGGGGCCCCAGCATTTT. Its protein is CASSQVQTGPQHF.

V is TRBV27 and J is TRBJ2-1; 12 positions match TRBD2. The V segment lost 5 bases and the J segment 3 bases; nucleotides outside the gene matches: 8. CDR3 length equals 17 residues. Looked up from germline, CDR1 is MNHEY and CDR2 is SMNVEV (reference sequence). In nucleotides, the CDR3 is TGTGCCAGCAGTCCTCGAGGGGGACTAGCGGGCTACAATGAGCAGTTCTTC. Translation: CASSPRGGLAGYNEQFF.

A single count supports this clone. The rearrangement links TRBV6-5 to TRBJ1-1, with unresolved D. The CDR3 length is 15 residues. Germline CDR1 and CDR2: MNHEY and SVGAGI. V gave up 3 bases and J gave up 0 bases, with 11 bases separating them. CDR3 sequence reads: CASSYSDGMNTEAFF. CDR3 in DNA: TGTGCCAGCAGTTATTCGGACGGCATGAACACTGAAGCTTTCTTT.

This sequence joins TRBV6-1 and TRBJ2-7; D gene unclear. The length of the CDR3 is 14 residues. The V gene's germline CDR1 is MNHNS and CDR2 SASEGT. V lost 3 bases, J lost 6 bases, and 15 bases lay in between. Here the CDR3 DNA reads TGTGCCAGCAGTGACTGGGCGCCATTTGTCGAGCAGTACTTC. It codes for CASSDWAPFVEQYF.

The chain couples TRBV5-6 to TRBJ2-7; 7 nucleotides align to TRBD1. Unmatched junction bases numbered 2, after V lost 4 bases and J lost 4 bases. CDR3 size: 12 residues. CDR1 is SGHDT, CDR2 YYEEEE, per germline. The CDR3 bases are TGTGCCAGCAGCGGGGACAGTTACGAGCAGTACTTC. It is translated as CASSGDSYEQYF. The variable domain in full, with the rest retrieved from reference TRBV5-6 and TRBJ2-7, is DAGVTQSPTHLIKTRGQQVTLRCSPKSGHDTVSWYQQALGQGPQFIFQYYEEEERQRGNFPDRFSGHQFPNYSSELNVNALLLGDSALYLCASSGDSYEQYFGPGTRLTVT.

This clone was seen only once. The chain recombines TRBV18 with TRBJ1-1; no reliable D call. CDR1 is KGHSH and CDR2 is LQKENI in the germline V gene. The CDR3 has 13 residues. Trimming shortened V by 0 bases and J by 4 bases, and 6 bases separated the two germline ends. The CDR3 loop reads CASSPPALTEAFF. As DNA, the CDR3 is TGTGCCAGCTCACCACCTGCCCTCACTGAAGCTTTCTTT.

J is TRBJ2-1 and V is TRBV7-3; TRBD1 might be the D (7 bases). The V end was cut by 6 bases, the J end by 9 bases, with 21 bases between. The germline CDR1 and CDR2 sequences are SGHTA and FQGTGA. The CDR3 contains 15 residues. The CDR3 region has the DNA TGTGCCAGCAGGGGATCAGGGGGAGGAGGCGCTGAGCAGTTCTTC. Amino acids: CASRGSGGGGAEQFF.

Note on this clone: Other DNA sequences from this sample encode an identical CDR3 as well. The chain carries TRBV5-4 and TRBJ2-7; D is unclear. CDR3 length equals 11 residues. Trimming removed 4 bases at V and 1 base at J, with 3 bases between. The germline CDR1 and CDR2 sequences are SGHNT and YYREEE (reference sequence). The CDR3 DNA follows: TGTGCCAGCAGCCCTTCCTACGAGCAGTACTTC. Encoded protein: CASSPSYEQYF.

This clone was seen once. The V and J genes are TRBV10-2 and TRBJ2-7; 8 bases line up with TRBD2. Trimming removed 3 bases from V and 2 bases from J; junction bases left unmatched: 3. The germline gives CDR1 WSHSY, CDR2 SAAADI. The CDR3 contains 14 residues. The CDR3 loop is CASSEGRGAYEQYF. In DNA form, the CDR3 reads TGCGCCAGCAGTGAAGGGCGGGGGGCCTACGAGCAGTACTTC.

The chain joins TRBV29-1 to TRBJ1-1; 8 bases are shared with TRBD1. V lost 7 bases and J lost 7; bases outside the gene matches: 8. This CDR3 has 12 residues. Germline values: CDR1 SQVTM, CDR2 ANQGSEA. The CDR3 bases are TGCAGCGCACAGGGGGAAATGGGTGAAGCTTTCTTT. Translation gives CSAQGEMGEAFF.

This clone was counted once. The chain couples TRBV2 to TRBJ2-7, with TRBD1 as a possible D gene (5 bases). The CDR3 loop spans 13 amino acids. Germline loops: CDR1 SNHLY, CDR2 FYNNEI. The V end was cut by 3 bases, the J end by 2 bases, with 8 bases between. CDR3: CASSESRAYEQYF. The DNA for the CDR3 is TGTGCCAGCAGTGAGAGCAGGGCCTACGAGCAGTACTTC.

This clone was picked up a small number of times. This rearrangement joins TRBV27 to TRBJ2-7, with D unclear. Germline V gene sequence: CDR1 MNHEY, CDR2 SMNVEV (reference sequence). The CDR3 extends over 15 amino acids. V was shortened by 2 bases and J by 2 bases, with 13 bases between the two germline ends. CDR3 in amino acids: CASSLRVPPTYEQYF. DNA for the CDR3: TGTGCCAGCAGTTTAAGGGTCCCGCCCACCTACGAGCAGTACTTC.

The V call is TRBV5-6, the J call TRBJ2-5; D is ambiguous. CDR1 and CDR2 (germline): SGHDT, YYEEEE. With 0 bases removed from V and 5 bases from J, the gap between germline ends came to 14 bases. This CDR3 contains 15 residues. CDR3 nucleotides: TGTGCCAGCAGCTTGGGTTCCTCACTTGGGGAGACCCAGTACTTC. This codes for CASSLGSSLGETQYF. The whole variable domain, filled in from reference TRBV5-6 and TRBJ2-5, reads DAGVTQSPTHLIKTRGQQVTLRCSPKSGHDTVSWYQQALGQGPQFIFQYYEEEERQRGNFPDRFSGHQFPNYSSELNVNALLLGDSALYLCASSLGSSLGETQYFGPGTRLLVL.

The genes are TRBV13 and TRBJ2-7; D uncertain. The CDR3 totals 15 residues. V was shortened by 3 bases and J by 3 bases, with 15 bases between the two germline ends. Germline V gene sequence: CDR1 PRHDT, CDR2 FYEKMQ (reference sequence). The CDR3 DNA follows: TGTGCCAGCAGCTTGGATGGGGATCTGGGCTACGAGCAGTACTTC. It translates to CASSLDGDLGYEQYF.

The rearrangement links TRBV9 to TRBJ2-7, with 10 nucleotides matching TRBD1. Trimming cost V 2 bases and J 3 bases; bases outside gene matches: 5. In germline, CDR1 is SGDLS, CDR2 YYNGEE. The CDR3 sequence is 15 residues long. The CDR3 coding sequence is TGTGCCAGCAGCGTGGGACAGGGGAAAGGCTACGAGCAGTACTTC. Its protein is CASSVGQGKGYEQYF.

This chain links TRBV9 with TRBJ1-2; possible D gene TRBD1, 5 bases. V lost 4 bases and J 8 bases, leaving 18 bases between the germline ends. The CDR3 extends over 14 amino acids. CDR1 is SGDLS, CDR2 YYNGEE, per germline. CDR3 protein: CASSPRGGGEGYTF. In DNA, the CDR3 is TGTGCCAGCAGCCCCCGGGGGGGAGGGGAAGGCTACACCTTC. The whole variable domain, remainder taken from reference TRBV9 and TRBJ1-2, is DSGVTQTPKHLITATGQRVTLRCSPRSGDLSVYWYQQSLDQGLQFLIQYYNGEERAKGNILERFSAQQFPDLHSELNLSSLELGDSALYFCASSPRGGGEGYTFGSGTRLTVV.

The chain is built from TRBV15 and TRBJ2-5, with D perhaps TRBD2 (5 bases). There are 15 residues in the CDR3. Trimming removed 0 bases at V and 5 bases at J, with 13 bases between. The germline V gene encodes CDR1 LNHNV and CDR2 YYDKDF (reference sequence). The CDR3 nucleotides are TGTGCCACCAGCAGAGATTCCGGACTGGGGGAGACCCAGTACTTC. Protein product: CATSRDSGLGETQYF.